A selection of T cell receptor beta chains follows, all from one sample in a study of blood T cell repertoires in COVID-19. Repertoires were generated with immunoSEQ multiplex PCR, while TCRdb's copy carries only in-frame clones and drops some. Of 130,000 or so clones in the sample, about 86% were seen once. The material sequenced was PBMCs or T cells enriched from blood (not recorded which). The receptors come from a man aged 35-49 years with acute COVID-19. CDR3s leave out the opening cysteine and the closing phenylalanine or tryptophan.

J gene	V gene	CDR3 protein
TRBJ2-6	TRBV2	ASSVSVGANVLT
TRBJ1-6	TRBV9	ASSASGQGYSPLH
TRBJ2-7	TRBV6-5	ASSYSRGYEQY
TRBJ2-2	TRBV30	AWSRPGELF
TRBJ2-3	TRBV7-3	ASSLGLAGGTDTQY
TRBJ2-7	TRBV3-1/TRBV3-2	ASSQGQGQDEQY
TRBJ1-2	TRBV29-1	SGDNERSGYT
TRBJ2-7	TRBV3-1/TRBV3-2	ASSRQNEQY
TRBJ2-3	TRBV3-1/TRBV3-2	ASSQPGGMTDTQY
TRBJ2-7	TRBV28	ASTDYSYEQY
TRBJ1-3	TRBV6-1	ASSEMPSNTIY
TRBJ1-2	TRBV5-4	ASSPGEGGDGYT
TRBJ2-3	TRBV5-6	ASSLGLAGAYTDTQY
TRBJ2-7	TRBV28	ASARASSYEQY
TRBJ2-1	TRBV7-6	ASSLSWLAGRSSYNEQF
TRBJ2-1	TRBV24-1	ATSDPPDTSGVQF
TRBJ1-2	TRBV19	ASSIIGTGPYGYT
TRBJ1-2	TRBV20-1	SASPLGGYGYT
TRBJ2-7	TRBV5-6	ASSLGGPGLAKQY
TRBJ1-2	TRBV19	ASSPDAGDFSFNYGYT
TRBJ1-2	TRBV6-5	ASTIRGGRHGYT
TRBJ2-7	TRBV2	ASSEALKKRAGDNYEQY
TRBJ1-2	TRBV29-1	SVEERGPNYGYT
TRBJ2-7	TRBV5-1	ASSEHSGRYEQY
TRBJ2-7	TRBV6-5	ASSYEGTSGAYEQY
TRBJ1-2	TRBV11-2	ASSSWTTGDRGYT
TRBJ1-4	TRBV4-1	ASSQGGQPNEKLF
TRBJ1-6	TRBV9	ASSVGRSDSPLH
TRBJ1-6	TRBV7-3	ASSLNPGQGSPLH
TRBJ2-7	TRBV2	ASRVSGGLEQY
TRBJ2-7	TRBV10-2	ASSESPGGEQY
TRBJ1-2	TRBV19	ASVGKDVPGGYT
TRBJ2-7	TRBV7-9	ASSPLASPALYEQY
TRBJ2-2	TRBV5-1	ASRPGTSGGTGELF
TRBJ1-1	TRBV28	ASSPVTGSMWGTEAF
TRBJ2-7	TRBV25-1	ASMGAPPYEQY
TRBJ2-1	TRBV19	ASSRAGDFHEQF
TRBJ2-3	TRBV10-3	AISAGWEADTQY
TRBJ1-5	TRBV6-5	ASSSRVGLRQPQH
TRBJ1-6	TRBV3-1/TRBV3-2	ASSQLDRLNSPLH
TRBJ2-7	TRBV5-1	ASSLEAGRGTYEQY
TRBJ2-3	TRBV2	ASSREGLDTQY
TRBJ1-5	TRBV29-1	SVSTGIDQPQH
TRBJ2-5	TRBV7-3	ASSLVSAGGLETQY
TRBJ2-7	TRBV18	ASSPGQPYEQY
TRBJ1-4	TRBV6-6	ASSYSVAGGNEKLF
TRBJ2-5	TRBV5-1	ASSLVGAGVQETQY
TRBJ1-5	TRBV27	ASSLEGGNQPQH
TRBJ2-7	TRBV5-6	ASSLLTGTGGHEQY
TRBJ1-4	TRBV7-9	ASSLGTGFNEKLF